This T cell receptor beta chain was captured in a study of blood T cell repertoires in COVID-19. Source study methods: Amplification of reference gene primers was used by the study to estimate nucleated cell counts. Clones were sequenced by immunoSEQ multiplex PCR, and TCRdb holds only the in-frame ones, with some missing. The V and J calls and clone size are taken from that table; D and trimming were inferred from the DNA. The table has around 100,000 clones, approximately 88% seen once. Trimming removed 6 bases from V and 2 bases from J, with 13 bases in between. The CDR3 length is 15 residues. The germline V gene has CDR1 SNHLY and CDR2 FYNNEI.

The V and J genes are TRBV2 and TRBJ1-4; no firm D call. Sample: peripheral blood. This receptor was identified in a human donor in a cohort sampled during active COVID-19. The CDR3 protein is CASSGLSGTNEKLFF. The CDR3 coding sequence is TGTGCCAGCAGCGGTCTCTCGGGGACTAATGAAAAACTGTTTTTT.